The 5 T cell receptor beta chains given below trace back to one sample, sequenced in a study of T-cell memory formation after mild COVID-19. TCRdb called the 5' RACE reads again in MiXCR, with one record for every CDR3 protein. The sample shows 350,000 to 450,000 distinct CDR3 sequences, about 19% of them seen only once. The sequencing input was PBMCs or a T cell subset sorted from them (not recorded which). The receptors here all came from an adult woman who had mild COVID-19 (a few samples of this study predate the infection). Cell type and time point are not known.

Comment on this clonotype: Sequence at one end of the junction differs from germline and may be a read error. DNA of the CDR3: TGTGCCAGCAGTCCTTCCGGACAGAACAATAAGCAGTTCTTC. It codes for CASSPSGQNNKQFF. The chain couples TRBV6-6 to TRBJ2-1; weak D call: TRBD1 (6 bases). The germline V gene has CDR1 MNHNY and CDR2 SVGAGI (reference sequence). The CDR3 has 14 residues.

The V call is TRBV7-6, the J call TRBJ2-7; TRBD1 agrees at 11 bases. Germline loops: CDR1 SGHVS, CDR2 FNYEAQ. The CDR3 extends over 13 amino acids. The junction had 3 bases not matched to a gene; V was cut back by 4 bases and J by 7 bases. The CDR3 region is CASSSDRGREQYF. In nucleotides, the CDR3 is TGTGCCAGCAGCTCGGACAGGGGGCGTGAGCAGTACTTC. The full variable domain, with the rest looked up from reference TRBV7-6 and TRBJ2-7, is GAGVSQSPRYKVTKRGQDVALRCDPISGHVSLYWYRQALGQGPEFLTYFNYEAQQDKSGLPNDRFSAERPEGSISTLTIQRTEQRDSAMYRCASSSDRGREQYFGPGTRLTVT.

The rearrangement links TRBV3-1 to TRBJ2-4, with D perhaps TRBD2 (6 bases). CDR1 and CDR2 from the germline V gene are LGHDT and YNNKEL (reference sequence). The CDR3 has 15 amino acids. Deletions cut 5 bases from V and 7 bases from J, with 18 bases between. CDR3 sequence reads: CASSVGTPGGNIQYF. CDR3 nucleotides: TGTGCCAGCAGCGTTGGGACCCCCGGAGGGAACATTCAGTACTTC.

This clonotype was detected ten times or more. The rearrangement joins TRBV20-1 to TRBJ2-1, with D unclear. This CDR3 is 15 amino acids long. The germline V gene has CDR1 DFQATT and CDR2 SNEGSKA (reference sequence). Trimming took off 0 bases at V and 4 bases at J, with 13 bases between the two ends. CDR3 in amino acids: CSARDPLASYNEQFF. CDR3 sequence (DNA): TGCAGTGCTAGAGATCCCCTGGCATCTTACAATGAGCAGTTCTTC.

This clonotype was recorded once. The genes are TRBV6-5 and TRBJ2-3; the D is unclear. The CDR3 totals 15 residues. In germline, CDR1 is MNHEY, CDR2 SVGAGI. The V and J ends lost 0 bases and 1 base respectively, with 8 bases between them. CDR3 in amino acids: CASSYSMDRTDTQYF. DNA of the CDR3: TGTGCCAGCAGTTACTCGATGGATCGCACAGATACGCAGTATTTT.